The 4 T cell receptor beta chains below were found in one sample sequenced in a study of blood T cell repertoires in COVID-19. Sequencing was performed with immunoSEQ multiplex PCR; in TCRdb, only in-frame clones are kept and a portion is missing. The sample has around 200,000 clones; approximately 80% are singletons. The sample taken for sequencing was peripheral blood. The source of these receptors is a woman over 75 with acute or convalescent COVID-19.

V and J are TRBV18 and TRBJ2-1; 10 bases map to TRBD2. CDR3 length equals 18 residues. J lost 1 base, V lost 3 bases, and 9 bases had no gene match. Germline lookup yields CDR1 KGHSH and CDR2 LQKENI. The CDR3 loop is CASSPRLAGQTSYNEQFF. In nucleotides, the CDR3 is TGTGCCAGCTCACCTCGACTAGCGGGCCAAACTTCCTACAATGAGCAGTTCTTC.

The chain joins TRBV11-3 to TRBJ2-5; 7 bases align to TRBD2. With 5 bases clipped from V and 1 base from J, the junction kept 1 base outside the gene matches. The CDR3 loop spans 13 amino acids. Germline CDR1 is SGHNT and CDR2 is YENEEA. CDR3 in amino acids: CASSRGVQETQYF. CDR3 sequence (DNA): TGTGCCAGCAGCCGGGGGGTCCAAGAGACCCAGTACTTC.

The chain has TRBV19 and TRBJ1-1; D perhaps matches TRBD1 (5 bases). V gave up 3 bases and J gave up 0 bases, with 14 bases separating them. The CDR3 length is 16 residues. Germline V gene sequence: CDR1 LNHDA, CDR2 SQIVND (reference sequence). In DNA form, the CDR3 reads TGTGCCAGTAGTATTGTGGGGGGAGTGTTGAACACTGAAGCTTTCTTT. Amino acid sequence: CASSIVGGVLNTEAFF. Based on the CDR3 plus reference TRBV19 and TRBJ1-1, the full variable domain is DGGITQSPKYLFRKEGQNVTLSCEQNLNHDAMYWYRQDPGQGLRLIYYSQIVNDFQKGDIAEGYSVSREKKESFPLTVTSAQKNPTAFYLCASSIVGGVLNTEAFFGQGTRLTVV.

In regard to this clone: The same CDR3 arises from other DNA sequences in this sample as well. The gene calls are TRBV10-3 and TRBJ2-7; 8 bases are shared with TRBD1. This CDR3 region has 13 residues. The junction had 3 bases not matched to a gene; V was cut back by 6 bases and J by 2 bases. Germline CDR1 ENHRY, CDR2 SYGVKD. This CDR3 reads CAISRQGPYEQYF. DNA for the CDR3: TGTGCCATCAGCCGACAGGGGCCCTACGAGCAGTACTTC.